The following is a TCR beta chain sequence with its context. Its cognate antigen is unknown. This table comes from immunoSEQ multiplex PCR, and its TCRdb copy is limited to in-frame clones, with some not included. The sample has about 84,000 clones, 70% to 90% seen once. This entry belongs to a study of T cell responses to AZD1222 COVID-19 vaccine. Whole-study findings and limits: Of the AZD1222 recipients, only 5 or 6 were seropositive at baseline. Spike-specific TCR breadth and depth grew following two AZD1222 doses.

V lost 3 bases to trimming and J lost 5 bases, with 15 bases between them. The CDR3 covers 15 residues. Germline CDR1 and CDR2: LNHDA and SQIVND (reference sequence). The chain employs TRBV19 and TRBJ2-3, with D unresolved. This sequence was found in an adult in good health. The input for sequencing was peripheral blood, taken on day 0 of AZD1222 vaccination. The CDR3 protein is CASSIGPQGIDTQYF. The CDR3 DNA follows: TGTGCCAGTAGTATCGGGCCGCAAGGTATAGATACGCAGTATTTT.